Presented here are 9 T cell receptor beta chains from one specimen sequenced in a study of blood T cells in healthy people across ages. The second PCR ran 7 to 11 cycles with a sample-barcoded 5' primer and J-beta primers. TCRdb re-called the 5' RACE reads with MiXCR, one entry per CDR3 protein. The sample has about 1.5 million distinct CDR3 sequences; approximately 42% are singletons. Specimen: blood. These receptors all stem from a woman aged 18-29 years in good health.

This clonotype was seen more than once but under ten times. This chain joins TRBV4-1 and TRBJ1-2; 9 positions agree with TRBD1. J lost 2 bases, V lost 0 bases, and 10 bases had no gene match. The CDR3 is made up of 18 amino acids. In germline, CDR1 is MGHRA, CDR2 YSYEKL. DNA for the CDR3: TGCGCCAGCAGCCAAGAAAGGGACAGGGCAGTGGGGAACTATGGCTACACCTTC. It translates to CASSQERDRAVGNYGYTF.

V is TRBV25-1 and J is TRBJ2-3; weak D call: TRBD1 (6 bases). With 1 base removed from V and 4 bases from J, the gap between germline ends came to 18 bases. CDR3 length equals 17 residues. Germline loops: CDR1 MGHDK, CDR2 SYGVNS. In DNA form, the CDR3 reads TGTGCCAGCAGTGAATTAGGCAGGGGCAATCGCGCAGATACGCAGTATTTT. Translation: CASSELGRGNRADTQYF.

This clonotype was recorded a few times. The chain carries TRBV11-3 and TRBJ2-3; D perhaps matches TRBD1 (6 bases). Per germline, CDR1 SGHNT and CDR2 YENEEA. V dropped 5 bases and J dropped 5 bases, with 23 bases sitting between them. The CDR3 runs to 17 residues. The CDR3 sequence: CASSLGQIADGRDTQYF. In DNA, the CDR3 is TGTGCCAGCAGCCTCGGACAGATCGCTGACGGAAGAGATACGCAGTATTTT.

The CDR3 spells CAWMGGQGLRAFF. CDR3 coding DNA: TGTGCCTGGATGGGGGGACAGGGCCTCCGGGCTTTCTTT. The chain carries TRBV30 and TRBJ1-1, with 9 bases lining up with TRBD1. Trimming took 4 bases from V and 11 from J; bases not matched to a gene: 11. The CDR3 totals 13 residues. The germline V gene has CDR1 GTSNPN and CDR2 SVGIG (reference sequence).

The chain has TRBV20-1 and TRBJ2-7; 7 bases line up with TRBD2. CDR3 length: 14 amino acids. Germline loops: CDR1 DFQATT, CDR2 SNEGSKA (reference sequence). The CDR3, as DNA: TGCATGATAAGCAGGGCTAGCGGATCCTACGAGCAGTACTTC. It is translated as CMISRASGSYEQYF.

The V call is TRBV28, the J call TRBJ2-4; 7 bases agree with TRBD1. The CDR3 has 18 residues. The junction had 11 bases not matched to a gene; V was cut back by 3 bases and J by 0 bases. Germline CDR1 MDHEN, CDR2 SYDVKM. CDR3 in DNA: TGTGCCAGCAGTTTCTCCCCGGGACAGACCTTAGCCAAAAACATTCAGTACTTC. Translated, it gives CASSFSPGQTLAKNIQYF.

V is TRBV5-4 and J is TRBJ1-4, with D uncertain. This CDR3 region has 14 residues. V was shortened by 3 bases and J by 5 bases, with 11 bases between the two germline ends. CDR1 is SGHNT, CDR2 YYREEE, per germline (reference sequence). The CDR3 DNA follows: TGTGCCAGCAGCTCCGGTGTATCAAATGAAAAACTGTTTTTT. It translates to CASSSGVSNEKLFF.

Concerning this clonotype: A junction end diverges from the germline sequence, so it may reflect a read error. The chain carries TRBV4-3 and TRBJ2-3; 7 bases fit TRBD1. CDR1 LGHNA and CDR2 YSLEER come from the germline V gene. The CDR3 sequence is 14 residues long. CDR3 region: CASSQRGGADTRYF. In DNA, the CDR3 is TGCGCCAGCAGCCAGAGAGGGGGCGCAGATACGCGGTATTTT.

The CDR3 bases are TGCAGTGCTAGCCTCAGGGTCGTGGAAAAACTGTTTTTT. Its translation is CSASLRVVEKLFF. The chain joins TRBV20-1 to TRBJ1-4; a possible D gene is TRBD1 (5 bases). V lost 3 bases and J lost 8, with 13 bases in between. The CDR3 sequence is 13 residues long. CDR1 DFQATT and CDR2 SNEGSKA come from the germline V gene (reference sequence).